This T cell receptor (beta chain) was recovered during a study of response to subunit inactivated influenza vaccine. Notes on the study in general: It was the authors' suggestion that each seasonal influenza vaccination recruits few new T cells.

This clonotype was seen a few times. Its antigen is unknown. Trimming removed 1 base at V and 11 bases at J, with 15 bases between. CDR1 is DFQATT, CDR2 SNEGSKA, per germline (reference sequence). The CDR3 sequence is 14 residues long. TCRdb re-called the RT-PCR reads through MiXCR, storing one row per CDR3 protein. This sample has roughly 780,000 distinct CDR3 sequences, with less than 20% found just once. The starting material was PBMCs from blood, obtained less than 6 days after vaccination. J is TRBJ1-6 and V is TRBV20-1; possibly TRBD1 for D (5 bases). The clonotype originates from a man aged 45 to 65 who received an inactivated influenza vaccine. CDR3: CSARADTGLAPLHF. As DNA, the CDR3 is TGCAGTGCTAGAGCGGACACGGGGCTTGCACCCCTCCACTTT.